This T cell receptor (beta chain) appears in the sequencing data of a study of cytomegalovirus exposure and HLA in healthy donors. Participants comprised healthy donors of bone marrow. The PCR employed 60 Vbeta primers together with 13 Jbeta primers. The method was immunoSEQ multiplex PCR; TCRdb's version includes in-frame clones alone and lacks a portion of them. The data hold roughly 200,000 clones, with about 83% observed a single time. As concerns this clone: What it binds is not known.

This CDR3 is 15 amino acids long. Germline V lookup: CDR1 LNHDA, CDR2 SQIVND (reference sequence). V shed 7 bases and J shed 0 bases, with 14 bases lying between them. General study points: Presence/absence analyses assumed roughly uniform sequencing depth across donors, which may not hold.

The material sequenced was PBMCs. The J gene is TRBJ2-3, the V gene TRBV19, with a weak D call TRBD1 (5 bases). This clonotype was sampled from a man aged 35-49 years in good health and CMV-seropositive. CDR3 bases: TGTGCCAGTACCCTCCTGGGGCTTAGCACAGATACGCAGTATTTT. Its translation: CASTLLGLSTDTQYF. Looking up the rest from reference TRBV19 and TRBJ2-3 gives the full variable domain: DGGITQSPKYLFRKEGQNVTLSCEQNLNHDAMYWYRQDPGQGLRLIYYSQIVNDFQKGDIAEGYSVSREKKESFPLTVTSAQKNPTAFYLCASTLLGLSTDTQYFGPGTRLTVL.